This T cell receptor beta chain was sequenced in a study of cytomegalovirus exposure and HLA in healthy donors. Study background: From 150 million to 200 million T cells, an earlier analysis saw roughly 120 million unique TCR beta sequences.

V gave up 4 bases and J gave up 1 base; unmatched junction bases: 9. There are 19 residues in the CDR3. Germline CDR1 SGHRS, CDR2 YFSETQ. The study ran its PCR with 60 Vbeta and 13 Jbeta primers. Here immunoSEQ multiplex PCR was the method, and the copy in TCRdb shows in-frame clones only, minus some. The table includes 130,000 to 150,000 clones, roughly 80% detected once. For this clone: What it binds is unknown.

Study conclusions and caveats: The study carried out a later analysis of TCR beta sequences. It associated about 15,000 of them with specific HLA alleles at a false discovery rate of 0.05.

The sequencing sample was made of PBMCs. The J gene is TRBJ2-3, the V gene TRBV5-1; 16 nucleotides align to TRBD2. The source is a middle-aged man in good health and CMV-seropositive. The CDR3 nucleotides are TGCGCCAGCAGCGCGGCGGGACTAGCGGGAGGGCGGGGCACAGATACGCAGTATTTT. Protein sequence: CASSAAGLAGGRGTDTQYF.